This TCR beta chain was observed in a study of Tregs in tolerant kidney transplant recipients. Broader study findings: In tolerant patients, donor-specific Tregs outgrew total Tregs, suggesting antigen-driven expansion. Expanding Tregs on activated donor B cells appeared to best identify donor-specific TCRbeta clones.

Comments on this clone: Its antigen is unknown.

Trimming cost V 1 base and J 7 bases; bases outside gene matches: 7. The CDR3 sequence is 15 residues long. The germline V gene encodes CDR1 KGHSH and CDR2 LQKENI. Produced via immunoSEQ multiplex PCR; TCRdb's table is partial and in-frame only. The sample yields 75,000 to 100,000 clones, approximately 93% seen once. The nonmyeloablative bone marrow transplants came from related graft donors, with transient mixed chimerism. The TCR was taken from a human patient who received a combined kidney and bone marrow transplant. The T cells may come from the graft donor. The V gene is TRBV18, the J gene TRBJ2-4, with TRBD2 matching 7 bases. Sequencing used CD4+ T cells from blood (PBMCs), obtained 12 months after the transplant. CDR3 in amino acids: CASSPLVGEGNIQYF. DNA of the CDR3: TGTGCCAGCTCACCACTTGTCGGGGAGGGTAACATTCAGTACTTC.